This T cell receptor beta chain comes out of a study of blood T cell repertoires in COVID-19. The overall study: Samples taken during acute and convalescent COVID-19 were collected in the United States, Italy and Spain. T cells, B-cell-depleted T cells, or PBMCs supplied cDNA or gDNA.

Per the study methods: Cell counts per sample came from amplifying reference gene primers. Clones were read by immunoSEQ multiplex PCR, and TCRdb kept only the in-frame ones, dropping some. The D gene and trimming were derived from the DNA, and the V and J assignments and clone size from that table. The sample lists about 64,000 clones, over 75% occurring once. The CDR3 loop spans 14 amino acids. Germline CDR1 is MDHEN and CDR2 is SYDVKM. The ends lost 10 bases at V and 7 bases at J; junction bases unmatched: 12. The V and J genes are TRBV28 and TRBJ2-1; 8 nucleotides match TRBD1. The TCR was taken from a woman aged 80 or older with active COVID-19. Sequenced: peripheral blood. This chain's CDR3 is CATYRQGSKNEQFF. CDR3 sequence (DNA): TGTGCCACCTACCGACAGGGGAGTAAGAATGAGCAGTTCTTC.